This paragraph covers one T cell receptor (beta chain) sequence. The sample is drawn from a study of T cells in Graves' hyperthyroidism and ophthalmopathy. Using RNA transcripts as the source, TCR beta CDR3 regions were amplified. First-round RT-PCR of the TCR CDR3 relied on the HTBI primer set. Each CDR3 protein is one row after TCRdb ran MiXCR on the multiplex PCR reads. This sample has under 650,000 distinct CDR3 sequences; around 15% occur once, and the top ten carry about 3.8%. The source is a woman in her 30s with Graves' hyperthyroidism. Material: blood.

The DNA of the CDR3 is TGCAGTGCTAGAGATCGCAGGGGCGTAAATTCACCCCTCCACTTT. Translating it yields CSARDRRGVNSPLHF. The J gene is TRBJ1-6, the V gene TRBV20-1; D is perhaps TRBD1 (6 bases). Trimming took 0 bases from V and 7 from J, leaving 13 bases between them. Germline V gene lookup returns CDR1 DFQATT and CDR2 SNEGSKA (reference sequence). The CDR3 is 15 residues long.